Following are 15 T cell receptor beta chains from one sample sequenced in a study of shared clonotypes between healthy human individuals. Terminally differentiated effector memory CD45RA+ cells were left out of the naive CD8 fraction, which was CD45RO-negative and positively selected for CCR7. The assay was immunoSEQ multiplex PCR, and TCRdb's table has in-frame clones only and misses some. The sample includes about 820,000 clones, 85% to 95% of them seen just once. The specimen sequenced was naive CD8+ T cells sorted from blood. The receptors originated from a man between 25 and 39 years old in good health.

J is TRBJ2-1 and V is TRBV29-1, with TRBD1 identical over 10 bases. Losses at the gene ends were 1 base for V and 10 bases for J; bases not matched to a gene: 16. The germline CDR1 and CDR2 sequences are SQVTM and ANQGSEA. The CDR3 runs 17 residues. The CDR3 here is CSVEGRRRDRGVGEQFF. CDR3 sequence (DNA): TGCAGCGTTGAAGGCCGCCGCCGGGACAGGGGAGTTGGGGAGCAGTTCTTC.

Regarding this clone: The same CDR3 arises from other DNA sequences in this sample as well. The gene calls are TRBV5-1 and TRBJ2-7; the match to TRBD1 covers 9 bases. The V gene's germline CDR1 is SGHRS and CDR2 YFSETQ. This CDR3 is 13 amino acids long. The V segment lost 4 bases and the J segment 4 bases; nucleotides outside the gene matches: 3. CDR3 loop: CASSDGQGYEQYF. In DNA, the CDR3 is TGCGCCAGCAGCGACGGACAGGGGTACGAGCAGTACTTC.

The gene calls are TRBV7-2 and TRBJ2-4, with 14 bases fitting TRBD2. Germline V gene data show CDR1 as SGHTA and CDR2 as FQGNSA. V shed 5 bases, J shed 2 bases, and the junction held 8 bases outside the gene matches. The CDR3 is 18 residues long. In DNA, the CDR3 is TGTGCCAGCAGCCCTGGGACTAGCGGGAGTTGGTCCAAAAACATTCAGTACTTC. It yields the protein CASSPGTSGSWSKNIQYF.

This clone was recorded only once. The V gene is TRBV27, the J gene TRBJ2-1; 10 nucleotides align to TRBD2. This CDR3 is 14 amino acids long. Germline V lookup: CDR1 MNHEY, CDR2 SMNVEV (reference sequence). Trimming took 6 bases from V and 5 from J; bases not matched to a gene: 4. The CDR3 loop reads CASRLAGGHNEQFF. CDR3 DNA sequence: TGTGCCAGCAGGTTAGCGGGAGGTCACAATGAGCAGTTCTTC.

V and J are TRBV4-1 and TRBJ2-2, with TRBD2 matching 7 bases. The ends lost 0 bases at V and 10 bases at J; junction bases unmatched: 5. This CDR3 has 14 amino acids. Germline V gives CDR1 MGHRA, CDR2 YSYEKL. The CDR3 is CASSQDQGGSELFF. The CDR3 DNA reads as TGCGCCAGCAGCCAAGATCAGGGAGGGTCGGAGCTGTTTTTT.

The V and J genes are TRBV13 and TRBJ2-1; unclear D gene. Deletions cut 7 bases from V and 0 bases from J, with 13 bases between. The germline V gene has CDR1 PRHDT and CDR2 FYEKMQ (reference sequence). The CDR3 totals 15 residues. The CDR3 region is CASTVYTSSYNEQFF. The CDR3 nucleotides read TGTGCCAGCACCGTATACACGAGCTCCTACAATGAGCAGTTCTTC.

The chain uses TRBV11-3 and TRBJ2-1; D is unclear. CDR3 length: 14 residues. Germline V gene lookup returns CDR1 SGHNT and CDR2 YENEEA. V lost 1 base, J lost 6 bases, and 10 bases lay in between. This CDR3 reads CASSLGRGVNEQFF. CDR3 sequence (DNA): TGTGCCAGCAGCTTAGGGCGAGGAGTCAATGAGCAGTTCTTC. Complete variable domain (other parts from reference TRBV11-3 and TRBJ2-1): EAGVVQSPRYKIIEKKQPVAFWCNPISGHNTLYWYLQNLGQGPELLIRYENEEAVDDSQLPKDRFSAERLKGVDSTLKIQPAELGDSAVYLCASSLGRGVNEQFFGPGTRLTVL.

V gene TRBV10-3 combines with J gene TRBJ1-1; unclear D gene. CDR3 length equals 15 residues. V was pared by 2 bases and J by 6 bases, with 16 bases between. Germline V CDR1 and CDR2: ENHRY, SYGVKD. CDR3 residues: CAISEPLEGRAEAFF. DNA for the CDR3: TGTGCCATCAGTGAGCCTTTGGAGGGAAGGGCTGAAGCTTTCTTT.

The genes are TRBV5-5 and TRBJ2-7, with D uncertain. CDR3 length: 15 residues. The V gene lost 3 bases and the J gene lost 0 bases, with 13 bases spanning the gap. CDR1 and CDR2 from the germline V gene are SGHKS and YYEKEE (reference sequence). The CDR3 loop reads CASSSPDGTSYEQYF. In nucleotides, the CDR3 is TGTGCCAGCAGCTCACCCGACGGAACCTCCTACGAGCAGTACTTC.

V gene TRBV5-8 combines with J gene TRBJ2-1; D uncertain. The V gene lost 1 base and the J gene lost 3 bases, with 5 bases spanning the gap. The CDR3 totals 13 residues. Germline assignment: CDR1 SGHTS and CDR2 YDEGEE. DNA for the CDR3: TGTGCCAGCAGCTTGTTCGTCTACAATGAGCAGTTCTTC. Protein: CASSLFVYNEQFF.

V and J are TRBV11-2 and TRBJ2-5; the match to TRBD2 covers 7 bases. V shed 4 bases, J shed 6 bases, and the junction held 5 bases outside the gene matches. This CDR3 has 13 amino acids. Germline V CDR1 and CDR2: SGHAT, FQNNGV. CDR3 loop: CASSSTGGQTQYF. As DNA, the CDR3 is TGTGCCAGCAGCTCTACGGGGGGTCAGACCCAGTACTTC.

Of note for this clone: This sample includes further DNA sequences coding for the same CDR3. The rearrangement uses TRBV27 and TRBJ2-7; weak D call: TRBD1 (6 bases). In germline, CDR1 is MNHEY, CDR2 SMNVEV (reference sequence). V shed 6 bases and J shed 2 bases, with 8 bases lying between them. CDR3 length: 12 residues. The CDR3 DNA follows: TGTGCCAGCAGAGGGGGTACCTACGAGCAGTACTTC. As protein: CASRGGTYEQYF.

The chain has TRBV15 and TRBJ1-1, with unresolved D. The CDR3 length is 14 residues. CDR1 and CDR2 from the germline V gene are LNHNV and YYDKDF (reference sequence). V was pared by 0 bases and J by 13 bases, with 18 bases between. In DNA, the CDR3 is TGTGCCACCAGCAGAGACAGGCCTATCGAAGTATTTTTCTTT. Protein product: CATSRDRPIEVFFF.

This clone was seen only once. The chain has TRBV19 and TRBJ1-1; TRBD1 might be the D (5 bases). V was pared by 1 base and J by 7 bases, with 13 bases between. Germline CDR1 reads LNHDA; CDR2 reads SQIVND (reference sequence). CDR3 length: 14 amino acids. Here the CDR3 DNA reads TGTGCCAGTAGTATAGCTCGCCCCGGGGGTGAAGCTTTCTTT. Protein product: CASSIARPGGEAFF.

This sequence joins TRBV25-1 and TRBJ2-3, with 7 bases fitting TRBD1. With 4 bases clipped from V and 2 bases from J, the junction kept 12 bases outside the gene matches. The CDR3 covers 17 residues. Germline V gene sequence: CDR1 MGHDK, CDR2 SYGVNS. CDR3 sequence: CASSGQGPHFDTDTQYF. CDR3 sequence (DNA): TGTGCCAGCAGTGGACAGGGACCCCACTTTGACACAGATACGCAGTATTTT.